A few counts support the clone carrying this T cell receptor beta chain. Its antigen is undetermined. Losses at the gene ends were 2 bases for V and 4 bases for J; bases not matched to a gene: 5. This CDR3 has 16 residues. Germline lookup yields CDR1 MNHEY and CDR2 SVGAGI. The record originates from a study of blood T cells in healthy people across ages. Study-wide points: More naive CD4+ cells and higher diversity were found in long-lived than in aged donors. What prevented conclusive comparison of naive and antigen-experienced cells was that PBMCs were unsorted. While age rose, TCR beta diversity per million T cells dropped in a roughly linear way.

Sample-barcoded 5' priming and a J-beta primer mix drove a second PCR of 7 to 11 cycles. A minimum of 2.5 million CDR3-containing paired-end reads was obtained for each sample. MiXCR, run by TCRdb on the 5' RACE reads, gives a single entry per CDR3 protein. The table includes 1.2 million to 1.5 million distinct CDR3 sequences, around 42% detected once. This chain links TRBV6-5 with TRBJ2-3, with TRBD2 matching 11 bases. Sequenced material: blood. The TCR originated in a woman aged 18-35 years in good health. CDR3 region: CASSYVAGGPPDTQYF. The CDR3 region has the DNA TGTGCCAGCAGTTACGTAGCGGGAGGGCCCCCAGATACGCAGTATTTT.